Listed below are T cell receptor beta chains from one sample, sequenced in a study of T cell changes during pregnancy in multiple sclerosis. Data came from immunoSEQ multiplex PCR; TCRdb stores just in-frame clones and leaves some out. The data hold about 100,000 clones, with about 90% observed a single time. The starting material was peripheral blood, obtained after pregnancy. The source of these receptors is a female donor with multiple sclerosis, enrolled in a pregnancy study. Each CDR3 is given with its conserved first and last residue. Each record gives: CDR3 length, D gene, J gene, V gene, clone size, CDR3 protein, CDR3 DNA. The D gene is left open where the match is weak. Where a row states a size, it is once, few, many or the class of an expanded clone; other rows omit it.

CDR3 length: 13
D gene: TRBD1
J gene: TRBJ2-1
V gene: TRBV7-9
clone size: -
CDR3 protein: CASSVAGGNEQFF
CDR3 DNA: TGTGCCAGCAGCGTTGCAGGGGGAAATGAGCAGTTCTTC

CDR3 length: 11
D gene: -
J gene: TRBJ2-5
V gene: TRBV2
clone size: -
CDR3 protein: CASSIRETQYF
CDR3 DNA: TGTGCCAGCAGTATTAGAGAGACCCAGTACTTC

CDR3 length: 13
D gene: -
J gene: TRBJ2-7
V gene: TRBV13
clone size: -
CDR3 protein: CASSLRQNYEQYF
CDR3 DNA: TGTGCCAGCAGCTTACGACAGAACTACGAGCAGTACTTC

CDR3 length: 14
D gene: -
J gene: TRBJ2-7
V gene: TRBV6-1
clone size: -
CDR3 protein: CASSEVRTAVEQYF
CDR3 DNA: TGTGCCAGCAGTGAAGTACGGACTGCCGTCGAGCAGTACTTC

CDR3 length: 14
D gene: -
J gene: TRBJ1-1
V gene: TRBV18
clone size: -
CDR3 protein: CASSPGKTGSEAFF
CDR3 DNA: TGTGCCAGCTCTCCCGGGAAAACAGGGTCGGAGGCTTTCTTT

CDR3 length: 14
D gene: -
J gene: TRBJ1-1
V gene: TRBV9
clone size: -
CDR3 protein: CASSVEIWNTEAFF
CDR3 DNA: TGTGCCAGCAGCGTAGAAATCTGGAACACTGAAGCTTTCTTT

CDR3 length: 17
D gene: TRBD2
J gene: TRBJ2-3
V gene: TRBV4-2
clone size: -
CDR3 protein: CASSQEIAGGPPDTQYF
CDR3 DNA: TGTGCCAGCAGCCAGGAAATAGCGGGAGGGCCCCCAGATACGCAGTATTTT

CDR3 length: 15
D gene: -
J gene: TRBJ1-1
V gene: TRBV5-6
clone size: -
CDR3 protein: CASSLVEGMNTEAFF
CDR3 DNA: TGTGCCAGCAGCTTGGTGGAGGGGATGAACACTGAAGCTTTCTTT

CDR3 length: 14
D gene: -
J gene: TRBJ2-3
V gene: TRBV15
clone size: -
CDR3 protein: CATSRDLGQDTQYF
CDR3 DNA: TGTGCCACCAGCAGAGATCTTGGGCAAGATACGCAGTATTTT

CDR3 length: 13
D gene: -
J gene: TRBJ1-1
V gene: TRBV6-5
clone size: -
CDR3 protein: CASSPGGNTEAFF
CDR3 DNA: TGTGCCAGCAGCCCCGGGGGGAACACTGAAGCTTTCTTT

CDR3 length: 12
D gene: -
J gene: TRBJ1-2
V gene: TRBV30
clone size: -
CDR3 protein: CAWTKAGIGYTF
CDR3 DNA: TGTGCCTGGACGAAGGCAGGGATCGGCTACACCTTC

CDR3 length: 14
D gene: TRBD2
J gene: TRBJ2-2
V gene: TRBV27
clone size: -
CDR3 protein: CASSRLAGVGELFF
CDR3 DNA: TGTGCCAGCTCACGACTAGCGGGGGTCGGGGAGCTGTTTTTT

CDR3 length: 16
D gene: -
J gene: TRBJ2-1
V gene: TRBV18
clone size: -
CDR3 protein: CASSPPRQRTYNEQFF
CDR3 DNA: TGTGCCAGCTCACCACCCAGACAGAGAACCTACAATGAGCAGTTCTTC

CDR3 length: 15
D gene: -
J gene: TRBJ1-1
V gene: TRBV6-5
clone size: -
CDR3 protein: CASSYSEEVRTEAFF
CDR3 DNA: TGTGCCAGCAGTTACTCGGAGGAAGTGAGAACTGAAGCTTTCTTT

CDR3 length: 13
D gene: TRBD2
J gene: TRBJ2-1
V gene: TRBV5-6
clone size: -
CDR3 protein: CASSESLAAEQFF
CDR3 DNA: TGTGCCAGCAGCGAAAGTCTAGCGGCCGAGCAGTTCTTC

CDR3 length: 13
D gene: -
J gene: TRBJ2-7
V gene: TRBV28
clone size: -
CDR3 protein: CASSPPTAPAGSF
CDR3 DNA: TGTGCCAGCAGTCCACCTACCGCCCCGGCCGGGTCTTTC

CDR3 length: 15
D gene: TRBD1
J gene: TRBJ1-4
V gene: TRBV11-3
clone size: -
CDR3 protein: CASSLSGQYNEKLFF
CDR3 DNA: TGTGCCAGCTCCCTTTCGGGACAGTATAATGAAAAACTGTTTTTT

CDR3 length: 13
D gene: -
J gene: TRBJ2-7
V gene: TRBV30
clone size: -
CDR3 protein: CAWGLAGSYEQYF
CDR3 DNA: TGTGCCTGGGGACTCGCAGGAAGCTACGAGCAGTACTTC

CDR3 length: 14
D gene: TRBD1
J gene: TRBJ1-4
V gene: TRBV30
clone size: -
CDR3 protein: CAWSRDSLNEKLFF
CDR3 DNA: TGTGCCTGGAGTAGGGACAGCCTTAATGAAAAACTGTTTTTT

CDR3 length: 15
D gene: TRBD1
J gene: TRBJ2-1
V gene: TRBV18
clone size: -
CDR3 protein: CASSPPGTGLNEQFF
CDR3 DNA: TGTGCCAGCTCACCACCGGGGACAGGGCTCAATGAGCAGTTCTTC

CDR3 length: 18
D gene: TRBD2
J gene: TRBJ2-7
V gene: TRBV5-1
clone size: -
CDR3 protein: CASSSRLAGAPSSYEQYF
CDR3 DNA: TGCGCCAGCAGTTCTAGACTAGCGGGGGCCCCGAGCTCCTACGAGCAGTACTTC

CDR3 length: 14
D gene: -
J gene: TRBJ2-7
V gene: TRBV4-3
clone size: -
CDR3 protein: CASSPYTGLYEQYF
CDR3 DNA: TGCGCCAGCAGCCCATACACAGGTCTATACGAGCAGTACTTC

CDR3 length: 13
D gene: TRBD1
J gene: TRBJ1-5
V gene: TRBV7-8
clone size: -
CDR3 protein: CASSRNTPGTVFF
CDR3 DNA: TGTGCCAGCAGCAGGAACACCCCCGGGACAGTTTTTTTT

CDR3 length: 14
D gene: TRBD2
J gene: TRBJ2-7
V gene: TRBV9
clone size: -
CDR3 protein: CASSVGEGLYEQYF
CDR3 DNA: TGTGCCAGCAGCGTAGGGGAGGGGTTGTACGAGCAGTACTTC

CDR3 length: 15
D gene: -
J gene: TRBJ2-3
V gene: TRBV5-4
clone size: -
CDR3 protein: CASSLGGLETDTQYF
CDR3 DNA: TGTGCCAGCAGCTTGGGGGGGCTCGAAACAGATACGCAGTATTTT

CDR3 length: 14
D gene: -
J gene: TRBJ1-2
V gene: TRBV7-2
clone size: -
CDR3 protein: CASSEDSGDYGYTF
CDR3 DNA: TGTGCCAGCAGCGAAGATTCAGGGGATTATGGCTACACCTTC

CDR3 length: 15
D gene: TRBD2
J gene: TRBJ2-7
V gene: TRBV9
clone size: -
CDR3 protein: CASSPLGEGLYEQYF
CDR3 DNA: TGTGCCAGCAGCCCATTGGGGGAGGGCCTCTACGAGCAGTACTTC

CDR3 length: 16
D gene: -
J gene: TRBJ2-7
V gene: TRBV27
clone size: -
CDR3 protein: CASSFGGVGLNYEQYF
CDR3 DNA: TGTGCCAGCAGTTTCGGGGGTGTGGGGCTCAACTACGAGCAGTACTTC

CDR3 length: 16
D gene: TRBD1
J gene: TRBJ1-5
V gene: TRBV27
clone size: -
CDR3 protein: CASSLTGGASNQPQHF
CDR3 DNA: TGTGCCAGCAGTTTAACAGGGGGCGCGAGCAATCAGCCCCAGCATTTT

CDR3 length: 14
D gene: -
J gene: TRBJ2-1
V gene: TRBV7-6
clone size: -
CDR3 protein: CASSLWGEYNEQFF
CDR3 DNA: TGTGCCAGCAGCTTATGGGGAGAATACAATGAGCAGTTCTTC

CDR3 length: 17
D gene: TRBD1
J gene: TRBJ1-3
V gene: TRBV10-3
clone size: once
CDR3 protein: CAISETGTANSGNTIYF
CDR3 DNA: TGTGCCATCAGTGAGACCGGGACAGCAAACTCTGGAAACACCATATATTTT